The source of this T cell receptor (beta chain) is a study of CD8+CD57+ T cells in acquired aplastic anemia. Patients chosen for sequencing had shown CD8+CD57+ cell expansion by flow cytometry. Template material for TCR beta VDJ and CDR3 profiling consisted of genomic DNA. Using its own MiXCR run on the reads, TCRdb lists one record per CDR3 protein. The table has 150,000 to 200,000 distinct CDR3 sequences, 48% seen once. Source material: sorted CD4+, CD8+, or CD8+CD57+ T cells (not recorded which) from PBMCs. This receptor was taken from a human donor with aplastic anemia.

CDR3 DNA: TGTGCCAGCTCACCAAAAAATCAGGGGGAATACTACGAGCAGTACTTC. Translated, it gives CASSPKNQGEYYEQYF. The chain couples TRBV18 to TRBJ2-7, with 7 bases lining up with TRBD1. The germline gives CDR1 KGHSH, CDR2 LQKENI. Trimming took 2 bases from V and 3 from J; bases not matched to a gene: 10. This CDR3 is built from 16 residues.